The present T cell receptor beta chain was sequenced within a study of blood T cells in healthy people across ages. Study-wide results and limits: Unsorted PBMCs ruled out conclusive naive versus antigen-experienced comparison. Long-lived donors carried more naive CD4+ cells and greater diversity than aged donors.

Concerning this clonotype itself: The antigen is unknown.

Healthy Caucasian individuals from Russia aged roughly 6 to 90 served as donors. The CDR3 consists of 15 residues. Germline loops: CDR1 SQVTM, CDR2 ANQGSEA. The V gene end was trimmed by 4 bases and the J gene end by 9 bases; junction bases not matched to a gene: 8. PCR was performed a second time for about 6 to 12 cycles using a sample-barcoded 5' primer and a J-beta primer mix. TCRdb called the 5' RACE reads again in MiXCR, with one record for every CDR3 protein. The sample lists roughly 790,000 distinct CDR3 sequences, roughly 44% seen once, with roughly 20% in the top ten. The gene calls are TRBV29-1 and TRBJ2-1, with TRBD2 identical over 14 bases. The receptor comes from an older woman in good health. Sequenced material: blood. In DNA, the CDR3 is TGCAGCGTTGGATCGACTAGCGGGGGGGCCGGTGAGCAGTTCTTC. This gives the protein CSVGSTSGGAGEQFF.